Presented here are 25 T cell receptor beta chains from one specimen sequenced in a study of T-cell reconstitution after alpha-beta-depleted transplantation in children. Preparation of the TCRbeta library used unique molecular identifiers. TCRdb analysed the PCR reads with MiXCR anew, one entry per CDR3 protein. The sample consists of about 240,000 distinct CDR3 sequences, 9.5% to 15% of them appearing once. Sequencing was performed on PBMCs from the stem cell graft donor, taken from the stem cell graft. The receptor set was obtained from a human donor who donated a stem cell graft to a child with acute lymphoblastic leukemia.

This clonotype was observed a handful of times. The genes are TRBV30 and TRBJ2-1; TRBD1 agrees at 10 bases. The CDR3 is 15 residues long. Germline assignment: CDR1 GTSNPN and CDR2 SVGIG (reference sequence). The V and J ends lost 0 bases and 6 bases, in that order; junction bases with no gene match: 5. DNA for the CDR3: TGTGCCTGGAGTGTCACCGGGACAGGGGCCAATGAGCAGTTCTTC. This translates into CAWSVTGTGANEQFF.

This clonotype has ten or more counts. The chain uses TRBV29-1 and TRBJ2-7; D is perhaps TRBD2 (7 bases). The CDR3 runs to 12 residues. The ends were cut back, 2 bases at V and 5 bases at J, with 10 bases in the middle. CDR1 is SQVTM and CDR2 is ANQGSEA in the germline V gene. The DNA for the CDR3 is TGCAGCGTTGAACGGGGGGCCAACGAGCAGTACTTC. Translated, it gives CSVERGANEQYF.

This clonotype was detected many times. This sequence joins TRBV11-2 and TRBJ2-4, with TRBD1 matching over 8 bases. This CDR3 is built from 17 residues. Germline CDR1 reads SGHAT; CDR2 reads FQNNGV. V was clipped by 4 bases and J by 2 bases; unmatched bases: 10. For the CDR3, the DNA is TGTGCCAGCAGCTCCGGACAGGGTGAAATGACCAAAAACATTCAGTACTTC. Translating gives CASSSGQGEMTKNIQYF.

The chain carries TRBV13 and TRBJ1-5; 10 bases fit TRBD1. This CDR3 contains 18 residues. V gave up 4 bases and J gave up 1 base; unmatched junction bases: 10. From germline, CDR1 is PRHDT and CDR2 FYEKMQ (reference sequence). Here the CDR3 DNA reads TGTGCCAGCAGCTCACCAATCTGGACAGGGGGAAGCAATCAGCCCCAGCATTTT. It translates to CASSSPIWTGGSNQPQHF.

The table lists this clonotype with many counts. The V and J genes are TRBV14 and TRBJ2-5; perhaps TRBD2 as D (5 bases). The ends were cut back, 1 base at V and 2 bases at J, with 11 bases in the middle. The CDR3 length is 15 residues. CDR1 SGHDN and CDR2 FVKESK come from the germline V gene. The chain's CDR3 is CASSQGNTRQETQYF. CDR3 coding DNA: TGTGCCAGCAGCCAAGGAAACACTAGACAAGAGACCCAGTACTTC.

The sample holds many counts of this clonotype. The genes are TRBV7-9 and TRBJ1-1; TRBD1 agrees at 9 bases. Germline values: CDR1 SEHNR, CDR2 FQNEAQ (reference sequence). J was trimmed by 4 bases and V by 4 bases; bases with no gene match: 7. This CDR3 region has 15 residues. The CDR3 loop is CASSSRTGALTEAFF. CDR3 in DNA: TGTGCCAGCAGCTCGCGGACAGGGGCCCTCACTGAAGCTTTCTTT.

As to this clonotype: This may be a read error: a much more frequent sequence differs by one nucleotide. This chain links TRBV11-1 with TRBJ2-7; D remains unclear. The CDR3 extends over 14 amino acids. Germline lookup yields CDR1 SGHAT and CDR2 FQDESV (reference sequence). V lost 2 bases, J lost 0 bases, and 8 bases lay in between. CDR3 region: CASSLPGTSYEQYF. The CDR3 DNA follows: TGTGCCAGCAGCTTACCCGGAACCTCCTACGAGCAGTACTTC.

This clonotype was found many times. The V call is TRBV6-2 or TRBV6-3, the J call TRBJ2-1; TRBD2 might be the D (6 bases). The CDR3 spans 16 residues. V was trimmed by 4 bases and J by 7 bases, leaving 20 bases between them. Germline V gives CDR1 MNHEY, CDR2 SVGEGT. CDR3 sequence (DNA): TGTGCCAGCAGTTCCCCTGGGGCTAGCGATTTGAATGAGCAGTTCTTC. Protein product: CASSSPGASDLNEQFF.

Comment on this clonotype: A much larger clone differs from this one at a single base, so this may be a read error. CDR3 in amino acids: CASKAGTRTYEQYF. The CDR3 nucleotides are TGTGCCAGCAAAGCAGGTACAAGGACCTACGAGCAGTACTTC. This chain joins TRBV2 and TRBJ2-7; D not certain. The V gene's germline CDR1 is SNHLY and CDR2 FYNNEI. Trimming removed 7 bases at V and 2 bases at J, with 15 bases between. The length of the CDR3 is 14 residues.

This clonotype was observed at least ten times. V usage is TRBV28 and J usage is TRBJ1-5; D is possibly TRBD1 (5 bases). The germline gives CDR1 MDHEN, CDR2 SYDVKM. V lost 5 bases and J lost 3, with 14 bases in between. The CDR3 is 15 residues long. This CDR3 reads CASSKRGGNNQPQHF. The CDR3, as DNA: TGTGCCAGCAGTAAACGGGGGGGGAACAATCAGCCCCAGCATTTT.

In this sample, this clonotype turned up many times. J is TRBJ1-4 and V is TRBV6-6, with unresolved D. With 8 bases removed from V and 5 bases from J, the gap between germline ends came to 6 bases. CDR3 size: 11 residues. Germline loops: CDR1 MNHNY, CDR2 SVGAGI (reference sequence). The CDR3 region is CASGPNEKLFF. The DNA of the CDR3 is TGTGCCAGCGGCCCGAATGAAAAACTGTTTTTT.

There are a few counts of this clonotype. The V call is TRBV6-2 or TRBV6-3, the J call TRBJ2-7; D may be TRBD2 (5 bases). The germline V and J ends were trimmed by 6 bases and 0 bases, with 21 bases remaining between them. This CDR3 spans 17 amino acids. Germline lookup yields CDR1 MNHEY and CDR2 SVGEGT. The CDR3 reads CASSRFPAGSHSYEQYF. In nucleotides, the CDR3 is TGTGCCAGCAGCCGGTTCCCTGCGGGTTCCCACTCCTACGAGCAGTACTTC.

This clonotype was picked up many times. This chain connects TRBV20-1 to TRBJ2-7; possible D gene TRBD1, 8 bases. CDR3 size: 12 residues. CDR1 is DFQATT, CDR2 SNEGSKA, per germline (reference sequence). Trimming left V 7 bases short and J 4 bases short, with 14 bases between. CDR3 residues: CSVQGGGYEQYF. The CDR3 coding sequence is TGCAGTGTACAGGGGGGAGGGTACGAGCAGTACTTC.

There are many counts of this clonotype. V and J are TRBV28 and TRBJ2-7, with TRBD2 matching 15 bases. This CDR3 comprises 18 residues. CDR1 and CDR2 (germline): MDHEN, SYDVKM. The trim removed 6 bases at V and 3 bases at J, leaving 12 bases unmatched. The CDR3 DNA reads TGTGCCAGCAGCCGGACTAGCGGGGGGGCCTTTTCTAGCTACGAGCAGTACTTC. This encodes CASSRTSGGAFSSYEQYF.

This clonotype was picked up a small number of times. The V gene is TRBV20-1, the J gene TRBJ1-2, with 10 bases aligning to TRBD1. Trimming removed 1 base from V and 2 bases from J; junction bases left unmatched: 19. Germline V gene sequence: CDR1 DFQATT, CDR2 SNEGSKA (reference sequence). The CDR3 spans 20 residues. CDR3 sequence (DNA): TGCAGTGCTAGAGTTTGGGACAGGGGACCGGTTTCCGGAACCAACTATGGCTACACCTTC. Translated, it gives CSARVWDRGPVSGTNYGYTF.

This clonotype was picked up many times. In DNA form, the CDR3 reads TGTGCCAGCACAGCGGGAAGTAACTACGAGCAGTACTTC. Encoded protein: CASTAGSNYEQYF. The rearrangement joins TRBV27 to TRBJ2-7, with 7 bases aligning to TRBD2. The trim removed 7 bases at V and 3 bases at J, leaving 6 bases unmatched. The CDR3 covers 13 residues. Germline CDR1 MNHEY, CDR2 SMNVEV (reference sequence).

The chain employs TRBV7-2 and TRBJ2-7; D unclear. V lost 4 bases, J lost 7 bases, and 17 bases lay in between. The CDR3 length is 14 residues. Germline V gives CDR1 SGHTA, CDR2 FQGNSA. CDR3 protein: CASSSPAASQEQYF. The CDR3 coding sequence is TGTGCCAGCAGCTCGCCGGCGGCGAGTCAAGAGCAGTACTTC. Based on the CDR3 plus reference TRBV7-2 and TRBJ2-7, the full variable domain is GAGVSQSPSNKVTEKGKDVELRCDPISGHTALYWYRQSLGQGLEFLIYFQGNSAPDKSGLPSDRFSAERTGGSVSTLTIQRTQQEDSAVYLCASSSPAASQEQYFGPGTRLTVT.

In this sample, this clonotype turned up many times. This chain connects TRBV6-5 to TRBJ1-1, with unresolved D. Trimming cost V 6 bases and J 7 bases, with 18 bases left between them. The CDR3 length is 14 residues. Germline V gives CDR1 MNHEY, CDR2 SVGAGI. The CDR3 DNA reads as TGTGCCAGCAGCGCCGACTCCGGGCCCGATGAAGCTTTCTTT. Translated: CASSADSGPDEAFF.

This clonotype was seen at least ten times. This chain connects TRBV20-1 to TRBJ2-3; D possibly uses TRBD1 or TRBD2 (5 bases each). V lost 4 bases, J lost 1 base, and 15 bases lay in between. Germline V gives CDR1 DFQATT, CDR2 SNEGSKA (reference sequence). CDR3 size: 15 residues. CDR3: CSATGGTLGTDTQYF. DNA of the CDR3: TGCAGTGCTACTGGGGGAACCCTGGGCACAGATACGCAGTATTTT.

V is TRBV5-1 and J is TRBJ2-7, with 8 positions matching TRBD2. This CDR3 has 15 amino acids. Germline assignment: CDR1 SGHRS and CDR2 YFSETQ. The ends lost 0 bases at V and 5 bases at J; junction bases unmatched: 7. CDR3 sequence (DNA): TGCGCCAGCAGCTTGGGTCTCGGGAGGGGCCACGAGCAGTACTTC. Encoded protein: CASSLGLGRGHEQYF.

This clonotype was recorded many times. The chain couples TRBV30 to TRBJ1-1; no definite D call. Germline CDR1 GTSNPN, CDR2 SVGIG (reference sequence). V lost 5 bases and J 5 bases, leaving 18 bases between the germline ends. This CDR3 has 14 amino acids. CDR3 coding DNA: TGTGCCTGGTACCGTAGGGTTGTTGAGACTGAAGCTTTCTTT. It translates to CAWYRRVVETEAFF.

This clonotype has a count of ten or more. The chain couples TRBV6-2 or TRBV6-3 to TRBJ1-5, with D tentatively TRBD1 (5 bases). In germline, CDR1 is MNHEY, CDR2 SVGEGT. Trimming took 6 bases from V and 11 from J, leaving 23 bases between them. CDR3 size: 15 residues. The DNA of the CDR3 is TGTGCCAGCAGCCCCGGGACGGTCCTCAGGAGAGCCCAGCATTTT. It translates to CASSPGTVLRRAQHF.

Many counts were recorded for this clonotype. The chain links TRBV28 to TRBJ2-3; D remains unclear. The CDR3 runs 17 residues. V lost 2 bases, J lost 2 bases, and 17 bases lay in between. Germline V gene sequence: CDR1 MDHEN, CDR2 SYDVKM. Here the CDR3 reads CASSLRPYGRFTDTQYF. CDR3 DNA: TGTGCCAGCAGTTTACGCCCCTACGGCCGATTCACAGATACGCAGTATTTT. The variable domain in full, with the rest retrieved from reference TRBV28 and TRBJ2-3, is DVKVTQSSRYLVKRTGEKVFLECVQDMDHENMFWYRQDPGLGLRLIYFSYDVKMKEKGDIPEGYSVSREKKERFSLILESASTNQTSMYLCASSLRPYGRFTDTQYFGPGTRLTVL.

This clonotype occurred once. The rearrangement links TRBV9 to TRBJ1-3, with D unresolved. Germline CDR1 and CDR2: SGDLS and YYNGEE. V lost 2 bases and J lost 4, with 7 bases in between. There are 13 residues in the CDR3. DNA for the CDR3: TGTGCCAGCAGCGTCCAACCCGGAAACACCATATATTTT. It translates to CASSVQPGNTIYF.

This clonotype showed up many times. V and J are TRBV29-1 and TRBJ2-3, with D uncertain. Germline CDR1 and CDR2: SQVTM and ANQGSEA. The CDR3 loop spans 13 amino acids. Trimming removed 7 bases from V and 6 bases from J, with 17 bases in between. The CDR3 sequence: CSANWLNWDTQYF. CDR3 coding DNA: TGCAGCGCGAATTGGTTGAATTGGGATACGCAGTATTTT.